This T cell receptor (beta chain) was profiled in a study of cytomegalovirus exposure and HLA in healthy donors. PCR employed 60 Vbeta and 13 Jbeta primers. The data were produced by immunoSEQ multiplex PCR, yet TCRdb's version contains in-frame clones alone and is incomplete. Of 100,000 or so clones in the sample, roughly 80% were seen once. This CDR3 is built from 14 residues. Trimming cost V 8 bases and J 0 bases, with 11 bases left between them. The V gene's germline CDR1 is SNHLY and CDR2 FYNNEI. V is TRBV2 and J is TRBJ1-5; D is unclear. The sample comprised PBMCs. The TCR sequence derives from a man younger than 45 in good health and CMV-seropositive. Here the CDR3 reads CASQTDYSNQPQHF. For the CDR3, the DNA is TGTGCCAGCCAAACAGACTATAGCAATCAGCCCCAGCATTTT.